A single sample is the source of the 25 T cell receptor beta chains below, sequenced in a study of cytomegalovirus exposure and HLA in healthy donors. 60 Vbeta and 13 Jbeta primers were used in PCR. Data came from immunoSEQ multiplex PCR; TCRdb stores just in-frame clones and leaves some out. The data contain about 130,000 clones, approximately 80% of them singletons. The sample consisted of PBMCs. These receptors all come from a man aged 18 to 30 in good health and CMV-seronegative.

The chain couples TRBV10-3 to TRBJ2-7; D perhaps matches TRBD2 (5 bases). CDR3 length: 13 amino acids. V gave up 8 bases and J gave up 1 base, with 12 bases separating them. CDR1 is ENHRY, CDR2 SYGVKD, per germline. In nucleotides, the CDR3 is TGTGCCATCTTGAGGGATTTATCCTACGAGCAGTACTTC. Translation gives CAILRDLSYEQYF.

This chain links TRBV9 with TRBJ2-1, with D possibly TRBD2 on 5 matching bases. Germline V lookup: CDR1 SGDLS, CDR2 YYNGEE. CDR3 length: 12 amino acids. Between the trimmed V and J ends, which lost 2 bases and 10 bases, there was a span of 10 bases. In nucleotides, the CDR3 is TGTGCCAGCAGCGTCGAGGGAGACGAGCAGTTCTTC. This encodes CASSVEGDEQFF.

The rearrangement joins TRBV27 to TRBJ2-1; TRBD1 agrees at 7 bases. With 2 bases clipped from V and 3 bases from J, the junction kept 1 base outside the gene matches. The CDR3 runs to 14 residues. Germline V CDR1 and CDR2: MNHEY, SMNVEV (reference sequence). The CDR3 is CASSLRQGYNEQFF. CDR3 nucleotide sequence: TGTGCCAGCAGTTTAAGACAGGGCTACAATGAGCAGTTCTTC.

The chain couples TRBV19 to TRBJ2-1; tentatively, D is TRBD2 (7 bases). Germline lookup yields CDR1 LNHDA and CDR2 SQIVND (reference sequence). V was clipped by 7 bases and J by 4 bases, with 17 bases between them. The CDR3 length is 15 residues. This CDR3 is CASNVGRGGYNEQFF. DNA of the CDR3: TGTGCCAGTAATGTGGGGAGGGGGGGTTACAATGAGCAGTTCTTC.

The V and J genes are TRBV28 and TRBJ1-1, with a tentative D call TRBD1 (6 bases). Deletions cut 3 bases from V and 11 bases from J, with 19 bases between. The CDR3 extends over 14 amino acids. CDR1 and CDR2 (germline): MDHEN, SYDVKM. CDR3 nucleotide sequence: TGTGCCAGCAGTTTCGGGACGGGGGGCGGTTTTGCTTTCTTT. This gives the protein CASSFGTGGGFAFF.

The V and J genes are TRBV19 and TRBJ1-2; 7 bases are shared with TRBD1. The trim removed 3 bases at V and 9 bases at J, leaving 4 bases unmatched. CDR3 length equals 12 residues. CDR1 and CDR2 (germline): LNHDA, SQIVND (reference sequence). The CDR3 DNA is TGTGCCAGTAGTATGACGGGACAGAGCTACACCTTC. Encoded protein: CASSMTGQSYTF. Full variable domain (rest looked up from reference TRBV19 and TRBJ1-2): DGGITQSPKYLFRKEGQNVTLSCEQNLNHDAMYWYRQDPGQGLRLIYYSQIVNDFQKGDIAEGYSVSREKKESFPLTVTSAQKNPTAFYLCASSMTGQSYTFGSGTRLTVV.

The genes are TRBV19 and TRBJ1-2, with a weak D call TRBD1 (6 bases). The CDR3 has 14 residues. Germline values: CDR1 LNHDA, CDR2 SQIVND (reference sequence). The V and J ends lost 3 bases and 4 bases respectively, with 12 bases between them. CDR3 protein: CASSIQGGGYGYTF. DNA of the CDR3: TGTGCCAGTAGTATTCAAGGGGGGGGCTATGGCTACACCTTC.

With respect to this clone: The sample holds other DNA sequences that translate to the same CDR3. V and J are TRBV25-1 and TRBJ2-3; D not certain. Per germline, CDR1 MGHDK and CDR2 SYGVNS. V lost 1 base and J lost 3, with 11 bases in between. This CDR3 contains 15 residues. The DNA of the CDR3 is TGTGCCAGCAGTGAATCCAGTCCTTCTACAGATACGCAGTATTTT. Its translation: CASSESSPSTDTQYF.

This clone has more than one count but fewer than ten. The chain employs TRBV27 and TRBJ1-1; 7 nucleotides align to TRBD1. Germline CDR1 is MNHEY and CDR2 is SMNVEV (reference sequence). The CDR3 is 15 residues long. Trimming at V came to 7 bases and at J to 4 bases, leaving 12 bases not matched to a gene. The CDR3 loop is CASKRGGTVSTEAFF. The CDR3 region has the DNA TGTGCCAGCAAACGAGGGGGCACGGTGAGCACTGAAGCTTTCTTT.

The V gene is TRBV30, the J gene TRBJ2-5; D unresolved. Germline lookup yields CDR1 GTSNPN and CDR2 SVGIG (reference sequence). This CDR3 is built from 11 residues. V lost 4 bases, J lost 3 bases, and 6 bases lay in between. The CDR3 bases are TGTGCCTGGACCGCGAAAGAGACCCAGTACTTC. Amino acid sequence: CAWTAKETQYF.

The V call is TRBV15, the J call TRBJ1-5; 11 nucleotides match TRBD1. The germline V gene encodes CDR1 LNHNV and CDR2 YYDKDF (reference sequence). V lost 3 bases, J lost 0 bases, and 10 bases stayed unmatched. This CDR3 region has 19 residues. The CDR3 nucleotides read TGTGCCACCAGCAGGACCGGGACAGGGGGAACTTATAGCAATCAGCCCCAGCATTTT. Protein: CATSRTGTGGTYSNQPQHF.

The gene calls are TRBV4-2 and TRBJ2-7; 15 nucleotides align to TRBD2. Germline V gives CDR1 LGHNA, CDR2 YNFKEQ. V shed 0 bases, J shed 0 bases, and the junction held 6 bases outside the gene matches. CDR3 size: 19 residues. CDR3 sequence reads: CASSQEVVGLAGGSYEQYF. In nucleotides, the CDR3 is TGTGCCAGCAGCCAAGAAGTGGTGGGACTAGCGGGGGGCTCCTACGAGCAGTACTTC.

This chain links TRBV5-1 with TRBJ2-1, with TRBD1 matching over 7 bases. This CDR3 contains 15 residues. Germline V gives CDR1 SGHRS, CDR2 YFSETQ. The J segment lost 7 bases and the V segment lost 0 bases, leaving 7 bases of the junction unmatched. The CDR3 is CASSLARGTANEQFF. The DNA for the CDR3 is TGCGCCAGCAGCTTGGCCAGGGGGACGGCGAATGAGCAGTTCTTC.

This clone was seen a single time. The chain couples TRBV10-1 to TRBJ1-3; D is perhaps TRBD1 (5 bases). The CDR3 spans 13 residues. V dropped 5 bases and J dropped 1 base, with 6 bases sitting between them. Germline V gene data show CDR1 as WNHNN and CDR2 as SYGVQD (reference sequence). The CDR3 spells CASSPGSGNTIYF. The CDR3 DNA sequence: TGCGCCAGCAGTCCAGGGTCTGGAAACACCATATATTTT.

The rearrangement links TRBV30 to TRBJ1-5; D gene ambiguous. This CDR3 region has 15 residues. V was shortened by 1 base and J by 7 bases, with 17 bases between the two germline ends. The V gene's germline CDR1 is GTSNPN and CDR2 SVGIG (reference sequence). CDR3 amino acids: CAWSGAGGVGQPQHF. CDR3 coding DNA: TGTGCCTGGAGTGGGGCGGGCGGGGTGGGACAGCCCCAGCATTTT.

The genes are TRBV30 and TRBJ1-6; weak D call: TRBD1 (5 bases). The CDR3 totals 15 residues. CDR1 GTSNPN and CDR2 SVGIG come from the germline V gene (reference sequence). The germline V and J ends were trimmed by 0 bases and 7 bases, with 13 bases remaining between them. The CDR3 sequence is CAWSVVGAGNSPLHF. The CDR3 DNA reads TGTGCCTGGAGTGTAGTAGGGGCGGGAAATTCACCCCTCCACTTT.

The V call is TRBV4-3, the J call TRBJ2-1; 9 nucleotides match TRBD2. Germline V gene sequence: CDR1 LGHNA, CDR2 YSLEER. The CDR3 totals 18 residues. With V trimmed by 0 bases and J by 6 bases, 12 bases remained unmatched. CDR3 residues: CASSQDPQVAGARNEQFF. Here the CDR3 DNA reads TGCGCCAGCAGCCAAGATCCCCAGGTAGCGGGGGCCCGCAATGAGCAGTTCTTC.

The CDR3 protein is CASSGGTGAYEQYF. CDR3 DNA sequence: TGTGCCAGCAGTGGGGGGACAGGGGCGTACGAGCAGTACTTC. V gene TRBV28 combines with J gene TRBJ2-7; 10 bases agree with TRBD1. Germline V gene sequence: CDR1 MDHEN, CDR2 SYDVKM. J lost 4 bases, V lost 5 bases, and 5 bases had no gene match. This CDR3 is built from 14 residues.

The genes are TRBV10-3 and TRBJ1-2; TRBD1 might be the D (6 bases). The CDR3 consists of 15 residues. Looked up from germline, CDR1 is ENHRY and CDR2 is SYGVKD. With 8 bases removed from V and 3 bases from J, the gap between germline ends came to 19 bases. CDR3 in amino acids: CAIPGSRDNDYGYTF. CDR3 sequence (DNA): TGTGCCATCCCGGGCTCCCGGGACAACGACTATGGCTACACCTTC.

This clone appeared once. The CDR3 coding sequence is TGTGCCAGCAGCCAAGCTTCGACGGGTTCCTACGAGCAGTACTTC. Protein: CASSQASTGSYEQYF. The chain carries TRBV4-2 and TRBJ2-7; no definite D call. CDR3 size: 15 residues. Per the germline V gene, CDR1 is LGHNA and CDR2 is YNFKEQ. Trimming cost V 1 base and J 1 base, with 11 bases left between them.

This rearrangement joins TRBV4-3 to TRBJ1-5, with TRBD1 matching 7 bases. V trimming: 0 bases; J trimming: 0 bases; junction bases outside the gene matches: 2. Germline V lookup: CDR1 LGHNA, CDR2 YSLEER. The length of the CDR3 is 16 residues. This chain's CDR3 is CASSQDGTVSNQPQHF. The CDR3, as DNA: TGCGCCAGCAGCCAAGACGGGACAGTTAGCAATCAGCCCCAGCATTTT.

This rearrangement joins TRBV19 to TRBJ2-1; 12 bases align to TRBD2. The CDR3 has 18 residues. J lost 2 bases, V lost 6 bases, and 11 bases had no gene match. Looked up from germline, CDR1 is LNHDA and CDR2 is SQIVND (reference sequence). The DNA for the CDR3 is TGTGCCAGTAGCATGGGAACTAGCGGGGGGTCAGCCTACAATGAGCAGTTCTTC. Translated, it gives CASSMGTSGGSAYNEQFF.

This clone was seen more than once but under ten times. The rearrangement uses TRBV6-6 and TRBJ1-4; 9 positions agree with TRBD1. V shed 6 bases and J 7 bases; nucleotides not matched to a gene: 9. Looked up from germline, CDR1 is MNHNY and CDR2 is SVGAGI (reference sequence). The CDR3 is 15 amino acids. Here the CDR3 reads CASRRPGQGSEKLFF. As DNA, the CDR3 is TGTGCCAGCAGGAGACCGGGACAGGGAAGTGAAAAACTGTTTTTT.

This sequence joins TRBV27 and TRBJ1-2; no firm D call. Trimming removed 2 bases from V and 2 bases from J, with 9 bases in between. Looked up from germline, CDR1 is MNHEY and CDR2 is SMNVEV (reference sequence). The CDR3 contains 14 residues. CDR3 sequence (DNA): TGTGCCAGCAGTTTAGACGGAGCAAACTATGGCTACACCTTC. Translation: CASSLDGANYGYTF.

In DNA form, the CDR3 reads TGTGCCAGCAGCTTACAGGGAGCCATATATTTT. Its translation: CASSLQGAIYF. The genes are TRBV5-6 and TRBJ1-3, with D perhaps TRBD1 (6 bases). V lost 2 bases to trimming and J lost 11 bases, with 8 bases between them. The CDR3 is 11 residues long. Germline CDR1 is SGHDT and CDR2 is YYEEEE.